These T cell receptor beta chains were read from a single sample in a study of shared clonotypes between healthy human individuals. Assay used: immunoSEQ multiplex PCR; TCRdb lists only in-frame clones, some missing. The table shows under 1,900,000 clones, with approximately 98.5% occurring only once. The material sequenced was naive CD4+ T cells sorted from blood. The receptors were gathered from a man under 40 in good health. Each CDR3 is given without its conserved first and last residue.

J: TRBJ2-1
V: TRBV7-3
CDR3: ASSPNPSSYNEQF

J: TRBJ2-2
V: TRBV5-6
CDR3: ASSLVDGELF

J: TRBJ2-3
V: TRBV5-4
CDR3: ASSLPTSGTVTDTQY

J: TRBJ1-4
V: TRBV7-9
CDR3: ASSSGTGRGEKLF

J: TRBJ2-1
V: TRBV7-2
CDR3: ASSFWRDYNEQF

J: TRBJ1-1
V: TRBV29-1
CDR3: SVGQGAGVNTEAF

J: TRBJ1-2
V: TRBV28
CDR3: ASRRTGQSYGYT

J: TRBJ2-7
V: TRBV29-1
CDR3: SVAPGDHEQY

J: TRBJ2-5
V: TRBV15
CDR3: ATSRDPAEWAETQY

J: TRBJ1-1
V: TRBV2
CDR3: ASSGDTEAF

J: TRBJ2-7
V: TRBV5-4
CDR3: ASRQTLAGKGEQY

J: TRBJ1-1
V: TRBV7-9
CDR3: ASSAQGENTEAF

J: TRBJ1-1
V: TRBV10-3
CDR3: ATANTAEAF

J: TRBJ2-7
V: TRBV19
CDR3: ASSIPHGAEQY

J: TRBJ2-3
V: TRBV7-9
CDR3: ASSLDRGTDTQY

J: TRBJ2-2
V: TRBV7-2
CDR3: ASSRDAHGELF

J: TRBJ1-2
V: TRBV2
CDR3: AGRTGEYGYT

J: TRBJ2-7
V: TRBV9
CDR3: ASSVVGPRAFSSYEQY

J: TRBJ1-4
V: TRBV5-4
CDR3: ASSPGAANEKLF

J: TRBJ2-4
V: TRBV27
CDR3: ASSSQGARNIQY

J: TRBJ2-3
V: TRBV9
CDR3: ASSVGASGSGTDTQY

J: TRBJ2-7
V: TRBV5-4
CDR3: ASSLVPAGGIYEQY

J: TRBJ2-3
V: TRBV4-3
CDR3: ASSLGRVDTQY

J: TRBJ2-5
V: TRBV5-1
CDR3: ASTPGQEETQY

J: TRBJ2-5
V: TRBV5-4
CDR3: ASSLPRAVPQY

J: TRBJ2-7
V: TRBV19
CDR3: ASSRPGAGEQY

J: TRBJ2-7
V: TRBV15
CDR3: ATSITGTFSYEQY

J: TRBJ1-4
V: TRBV4-1
CDR3: ASSQAQGQNEKLF

J: TRBJ2-3
V: TRBV5-4
CDR3: ASSRGQDTDTQY

J: TRBJ1-1
V: TRBV10-1
CDR3: ASSVERGTEAF

J: TRBJ2-3
V: TRBV18
CDR3: ASSPRSGLAADTQY

J: TRBJ2-2
V: TRBV19
CDR3: ASCRQAYTGELF

J: TRBJ2-7
V: TRBV9
CDR3: ASSVEAHYEQY

J: TRBJ2-7
V: TRBV10-1
CDR3: ASSDRQYGEQY

J: TRBJ2-7
V: TRBV11-2
CDR3: ASSPLSSGSNEQY

J: TRBJ2-7
V: TRBV2
CDR3: ASRWGAGYEQY

J: TRBJ1-5
V: TRBV6-6
CDR3: ASSYWTGLGNQPQH

J: TRBJ2-2
V: TRBV20-1
CDR3: SAPGTGELF

J: TRBJ2-1
V: TRBV19
CDR3: ASSVRTSGINEQF

J: TRBJ2-5
V: TRBV7-9
CDR3: ASSPGETQY

J: TRBJ1-3
V: TRBV18
CDR3: ASSPETGGTSSGNTIY

J: TRBJ1-5
V: TRBV5-1
CDR3: ASSYNPVTASNQPQH

J: TRBJ1-3
V: TRBV4-3
CDR3: ASSGDSVSGNTIY

J: TRBJ2-1
V: TRBV7-2
CDR3: ASRSQGGYNEQF

J: TRBJ1-2
V: TRBV6-5
CDR3: ASKGHGYT

J: TRBJ1-1
V: TRBV7-2
CDR3: ASSLGAVNTEAF

J: TRBJ2-1
V: TRBV19
CDR3: ASSGGSSGSYNEQF

J: TRBJ2-5
V: TRBV6-1
CDR3: ASSGGRLAGAQETQY

J: TRBJ2-7
V: TRBV5-1
CDR3: ASSREAGAYEQY

J: TRBJ2-5
V: TRBV27
CDR3: ASSPGGGGETQY

J: TRBJ2-7
V: TRBV5-1
CDR3: ASGETGTFEQY

J: TRBJ2-7
V: TRBV28
CDR3: ASREARGTLAPYEQY

J: TRBJ2-3
V: TRBV7-2
CDR3: ASSRAPGADTQY

J: TRBJ2-7
V: TRBV9
CDR3: ASSVAPGGSYEQY